The 15 T cell receptor beta chains below come from one sample, sequenced in a study of cytomegalovirus exposure and HLA in healthy donors. Method: immunoSEQ multiplex PCR; TCRdb's copy keeps in-frame clones and lacks some. The profile shows about 60,000 clones, 85% to 95% of them singletons. Sequencing input: PBMCs. The receptor source for this set is a woman in her late teens or twenties in good health and CMV-seropositive.

CDR3 bases: TGTGCCAGCAGTTTATCCGGGGCCGGGGAGCTGTTTTTT. This codes for CASSLSGAGELFF. The chain couples TRBV27 to TRBJ2-2, with D maybe TRBD2 (5 bases). Germline CDR1 MNHEY, CDR2 SMNVEV (reference sequence). The CDR3 is 13 amino acids. The V and J ends lost 0 bases and 6 bases respectively, with 5 bases between them.

The rearrangement links TRBV27 to TRBJ2-3, with 7 bases matching TRBD2. The CDR3 covers 15 residues. Germline CDR1 and CDR2: MNHEY and SMNVEV (reference sequence). With 4 bases clipped from V and 0 bases from J, the junction kept 4 bases outside the gene matches. The CDR3 reads CASSSNSGSTDTQYF. The CDR3 bases are TGTGCCAGCAGTTCGAATAGCGGGAGCACAGATACGCAGTATTTT.

The chain carries TRBV5-8 and TRBJ2-3, with D perhaps TRBD2 (6 bases). The V and J ends lost 3 bases and 6 bases respectively, with 17 bases between them. This CDR3 spans 15 amino acids. CDR1 is SGHTS and CDR2 is YDEGEE in the germline V gene. The CDR3 region has the DNA TGTGCCAGCAGCTCGAAGAGTTGGGGAGGCGATACGCAGTATTTT. Its translation: CASSSKSWGGDTQYF.

This chain joins TRBV7-8 and TRBJ2-1, with D possibly being TRBD1 (6 bases). This CDR3 region has 17 residues. The ends were cut back, 5 bases at V and 7 bases at J, with 24 bases in the middle. Germline-derived CDR1 and CDR2 are SGHVS and FQNEAQ. CDR3 coding DNA: TGTGCCAGCAGCCCACGCTGGGGGCCAGTGGACCGGAATGAGCAGTTCTTC. It specifies CASSPRWGPVDRNEQFF.

The chain uses TRBV27 and TRBJ2-7; 9 nucleotides match TRBD2. Germline V CDR1 and CDR2: MNHEY, SMNVEV (reference sequence). After removal of 1 base from V and 2 bases from J, the junction contained 3 bases not matched to a gene. The CDR3 is made up of 15 amino acids. CDR3 protein: CASSLYAGGAYEQYF. CDR3 coding DNA: TGTGCCAGCAGTTTATATGCGGGGGGGGCCTACGAGCAGTACTTC.

The chain employs TRBV7-9 and TRBJ2-1; TRBD2 agrees at 10 bases. The CDR3 totals 15 residues. CDR1 is SEHNR, CDR2 FQNEAQ, per germline (reference sequence). The V gene end was trimmed by 2 bases and the J gene end by 4 bases; junction bases not matched to a gene: 2. The CDR3 DNA is TGTGCCAGCAGCTTACTAGCGGGGGAGTACAATGAGCAGTTCTTC. Translating gives CASSLLAGEYNEQFF.

V usage is TRBV19 and J usage is TRBJ2-6, with D perhaps matching TRBD1 (5 bases). V was shortened by 6 bases and J by 0 bases, with 18 bases between the two germline ends. This CDR3 region has 18 residues. Per germline, CDR1 LNHDA and CDR2 SQIVND (reference sequence). CDR3 DNA sequence: TGTGCCAGTAGCGATCCCACCTTGACAGTCTCTGGGGCCAACGTCCTGACTTTC. This encodes CASSDPTLTVSGANVLTF.

This sequence joins TRBV13 and TRBJ2-2, with D tentatively TRBD2 (5 bases). The CDR3 totals 16 residues. In germline, CDR1 is PRHDT, CDR2 FYEKMQ (reference sequence). Trimming took 6 bases from V and 2 from J, leaving 16 bases between them. The CDR3 DNA sequence: TGTGCCAGCAGTTCTAGAGCGGAAACAAACACCGGGGAGCTGTTTTTT. It is translated as CASSSRAETNTGELFF.

The chain links TRBV29-1 to TRBJ2-7, with a possible D match to TRBD1 (6 bases). The CDR3 consists of 13 residues. Between the trimmed V and J ends, which lost 5 bases and 2 bases, there was a span of 13 bases. Per the germline V gene, CDR1 is SQVTM and CDR2 is ANQGSEA. CDR3 protein: CSVRTALTYEQYF. Here the CDR3 DNA reads TGCAGCGTTCGGACAGCCCTAACCTACGAGCAGTACTTC.

The chain couples TRBV7-6 to TRBJ2-7; D might be TRBD2 (5 bases). Germline CDR1 reads SGHVS; CDR2 reads FNYEAQ. Trimming shortened V by 5 bases and J by 0 bases, and 17 bases separated the two germline ends. The CDR3 is 16 residues long. The CDR3 loop is CASSPSPRASSYEQYF. CDR3 DNA sequence: TGTGCCAGCAGCCCCTCGCCGAGGGCGAGCTCCTACGAGCAGTACTTC.

V gene TRBV28 combines with J gene TRBJ1-1, with 8 positions matching TRBD1. V was pared by 7 bases and J by 5 bases, with 12 bases of the junction left unmatched. The CDR3 sequence is 15 residues long. Germline V gives CDR1 MDHEN, CDR2 SYDVKM. The CDR3 coding sequence is TGTGCCAGCATCTATGCCAGGGGGCGCGAAACTGAAGCTTTCTTT. Amino acids: CASIYARGRETEAFF.

The gene calls are TRBV5-6 and TRBJ2-3; TRBD1 might be the D (6 bases). Germline CDR1 SGHDT, CDR2 YYEEEE. V shed 1 base and J shed 7 bases, with 13 bases lying between them. CDR3 size: 14 residues. CDR3 region: CASSLRQGTNTQYF. In DNA, the CDR3 is TGTGCCAGCAGCTTGCGGCAGGGGACAAATACGCAGTATTTT.

The sample holds one count of this clone. The chain combines TRBV7-2 with TRBJ1-5, with D possibly being TRBD1 (5 bases). CDR1 is SGHTA, CDR2 FQGNSA, per germline. V was trimmed by 1 base and J by 8 bases, leaving 12 bases between them. This CDR3 region has 14 residues. The CDR3 nucleotides are TGTGCCAGCAGCTTAGGGGGGAGGAAGGAGCCCCAGCATTTT. It yields the protein CASSLGGRKEPQHF.

CDR3 region: CASSGQGWTEAFF. The CDR3 coding sequence is TGTGCCAGCAGTGGACAGGGCTGGACTGAAGCTTTCTTT. The chain couples TRBV6-1 to TRBJ1-1; TRBD1 matches at 7 bases. The CDR3 is 13 residues long. Germline V CDR1 and CDR2: MNHNS, SASEGT. The J segment lost 5 bases and the V segment lost 4 bases, leaving 4 bases of the junction unmatched.

V and J are TRBV4-1 and TRBJ2-7; a possible D gene is TRBD1 (6 bases). CDR1 is MGHRA, CDR2 YSYEKL, per germline. V was pared by 4 bases and J by 2 bases, with 12 bases between. The CDR3 is 14 residues long. The CDR3 sequence: CASSPDRWTYEQYF. As DNA, the CDR3 is TGCGCCAGCAGCCCTGACAGGTGGACCTACGAGCAGTACTTC.